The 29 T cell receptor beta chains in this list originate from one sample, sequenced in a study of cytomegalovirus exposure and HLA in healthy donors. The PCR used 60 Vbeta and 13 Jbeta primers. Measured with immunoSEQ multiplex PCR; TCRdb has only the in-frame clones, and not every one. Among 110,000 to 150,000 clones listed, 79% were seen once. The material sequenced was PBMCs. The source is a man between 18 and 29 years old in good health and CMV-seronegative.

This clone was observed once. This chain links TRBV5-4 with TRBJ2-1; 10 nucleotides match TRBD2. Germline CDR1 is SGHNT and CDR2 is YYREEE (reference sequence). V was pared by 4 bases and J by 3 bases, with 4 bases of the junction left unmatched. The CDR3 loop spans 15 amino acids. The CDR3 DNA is TGTGCCAGCAGCCCAACTAGCGGGGACTACAATGAGCAGTTCTTC. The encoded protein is CASSPTSGDYNEQFF.

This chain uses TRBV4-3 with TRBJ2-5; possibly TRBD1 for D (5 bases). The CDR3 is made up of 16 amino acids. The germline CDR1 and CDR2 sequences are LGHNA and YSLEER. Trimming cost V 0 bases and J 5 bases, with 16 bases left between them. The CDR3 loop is CASSQEYRGSWETQYF. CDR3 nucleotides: TGCGCCAGCAGCCAAGAATATAGGGGTAGTTGGGAGACCCAGTACTTC.

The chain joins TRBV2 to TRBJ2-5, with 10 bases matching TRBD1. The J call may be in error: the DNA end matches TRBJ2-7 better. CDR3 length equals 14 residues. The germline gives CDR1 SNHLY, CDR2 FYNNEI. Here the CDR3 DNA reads TGTGCCAGCAGTTACGGACAGGGGGGGTACGAGCAGTACTTC. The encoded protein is CASSYGQGGYEQYF.

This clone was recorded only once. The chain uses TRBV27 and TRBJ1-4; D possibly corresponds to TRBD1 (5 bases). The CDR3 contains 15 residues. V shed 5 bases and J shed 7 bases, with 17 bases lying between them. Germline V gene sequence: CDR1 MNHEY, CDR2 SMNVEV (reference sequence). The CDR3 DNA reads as TGTGCCAGCAGTACTTTCGGGGGTGTAGGTGAAAAACTGTTTTTT. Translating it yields CASSTFGGVGEKLFF.

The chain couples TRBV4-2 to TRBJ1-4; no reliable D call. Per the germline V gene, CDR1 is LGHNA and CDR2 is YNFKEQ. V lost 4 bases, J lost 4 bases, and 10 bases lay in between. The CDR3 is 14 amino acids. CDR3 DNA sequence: TGTGCCAGCAGCCCGGGTAGGCTTAATGAAAAACTGTTTTTT. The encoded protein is CASSPGRLNEKLFF.

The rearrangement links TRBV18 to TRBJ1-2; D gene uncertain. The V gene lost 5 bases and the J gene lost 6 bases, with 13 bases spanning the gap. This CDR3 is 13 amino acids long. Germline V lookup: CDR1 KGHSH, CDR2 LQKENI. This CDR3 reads CASSERVYDGYTF. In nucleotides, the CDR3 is TGTGCCAGCTCAGAGAGGGTTTACGATGGCTACACCTTC.

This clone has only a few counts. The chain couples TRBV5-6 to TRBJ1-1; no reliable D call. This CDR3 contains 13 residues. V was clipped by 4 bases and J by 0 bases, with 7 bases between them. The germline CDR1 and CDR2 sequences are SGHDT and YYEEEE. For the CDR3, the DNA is TGTGCCAGCAGCAACAATTTGAACACTGAAGCTTTCTTT. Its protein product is CASSNNLNTEAFF. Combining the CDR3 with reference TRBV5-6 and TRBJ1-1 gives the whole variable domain DAGVTQSPTHLIKTRGQQVTLRCSPKSGHDTVSWYQQALGQGPQFIFQYYEEEERQRGNFPDRFSGHQFPNYSSELNVNALLLGDSALYLCASSNNLNTEAFFGQGTRLTVV.

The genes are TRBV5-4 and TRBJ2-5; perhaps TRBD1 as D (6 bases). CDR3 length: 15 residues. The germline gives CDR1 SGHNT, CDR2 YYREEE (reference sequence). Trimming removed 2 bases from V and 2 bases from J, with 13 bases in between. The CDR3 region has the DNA TGTGCCAGCAGCTTTTGGCAGGGGATACAAGAGACCCAGTACTTC. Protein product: CASSFWQGIQETQYF. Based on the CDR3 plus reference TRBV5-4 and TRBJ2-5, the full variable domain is ETGVTQSPTHLIKTRGQQVTLRCSSQSGHNTVSWYQQALGQGPQFIFQYYREEENGRGNFPPRFSGLQFPNYSSELNVNALELDDSALYLCASSFWQGIQETQYFGPGTRLLVL.

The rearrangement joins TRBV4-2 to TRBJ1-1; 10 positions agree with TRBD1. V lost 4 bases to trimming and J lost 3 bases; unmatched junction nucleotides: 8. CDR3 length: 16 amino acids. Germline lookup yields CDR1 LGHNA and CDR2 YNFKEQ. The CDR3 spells CASSPDRGLGYTEAFF. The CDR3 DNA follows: TGTGCCAGCAGCCCTGACAGGGGGCTGGGGTACACTGAAGCTTTCTTT.

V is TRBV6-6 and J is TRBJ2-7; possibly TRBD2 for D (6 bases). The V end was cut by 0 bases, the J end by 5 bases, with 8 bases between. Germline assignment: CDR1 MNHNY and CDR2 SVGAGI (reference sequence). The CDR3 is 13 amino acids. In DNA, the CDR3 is TGTGCCAGCAGTTACTCGACGGGGGACGAGCAGTACTTC. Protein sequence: CASSYSTGDEQYF.

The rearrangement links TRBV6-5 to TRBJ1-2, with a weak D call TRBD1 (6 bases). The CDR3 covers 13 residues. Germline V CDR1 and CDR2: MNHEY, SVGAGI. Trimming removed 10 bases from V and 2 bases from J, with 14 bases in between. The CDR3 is CATRFTGNYGYTF. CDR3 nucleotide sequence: TGTGCCACCAGATTCACAGGGAACTATGGCTACACCTTC.

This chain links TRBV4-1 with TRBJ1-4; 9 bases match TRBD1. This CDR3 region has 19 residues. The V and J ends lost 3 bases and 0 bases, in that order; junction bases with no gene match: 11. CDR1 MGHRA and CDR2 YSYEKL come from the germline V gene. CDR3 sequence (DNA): TGCGCCAGCAGCCAGGCCGGGACAGGGATAGTTGCAACTAATGAAAAACTGTTTTTT. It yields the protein CASSQAGTGIVATNEKLFF.

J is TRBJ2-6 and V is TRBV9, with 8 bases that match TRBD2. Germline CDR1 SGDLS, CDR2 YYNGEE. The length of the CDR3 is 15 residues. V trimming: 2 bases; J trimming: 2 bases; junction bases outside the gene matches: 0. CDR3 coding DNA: TGTGCCAGCAGCGTTAGCGGGGCTGGGGCCAACGTCCTGACTTTC. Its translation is CASSVSGAGANVLTF.

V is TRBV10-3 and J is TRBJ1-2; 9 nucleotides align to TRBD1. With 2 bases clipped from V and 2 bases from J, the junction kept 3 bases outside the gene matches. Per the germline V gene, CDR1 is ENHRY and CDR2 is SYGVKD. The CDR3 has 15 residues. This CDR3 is CAISEPGQGNYGYTF. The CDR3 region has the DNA TGTGCCATCAGTGAGCCAGGACAGGGGAACTATGGCTACACCTTC.

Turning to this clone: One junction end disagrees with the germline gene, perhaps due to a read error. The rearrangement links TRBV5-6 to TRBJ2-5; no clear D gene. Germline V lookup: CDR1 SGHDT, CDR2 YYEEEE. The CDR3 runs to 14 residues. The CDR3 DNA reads TGTGCCAGCAGCTTGCTCGGCTCTAAAGAGGCCCAGTACTTC. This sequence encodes CASSLLGSKEAQYF.

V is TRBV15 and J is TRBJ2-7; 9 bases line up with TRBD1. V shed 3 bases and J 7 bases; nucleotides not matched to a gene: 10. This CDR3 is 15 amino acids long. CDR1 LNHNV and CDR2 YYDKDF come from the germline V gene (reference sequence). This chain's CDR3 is CATSSERDRVREQYF. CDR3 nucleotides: TGTGCCACCAGCAGCGAAAGGGACAGGGTGAGGGAGCAGTACTTC. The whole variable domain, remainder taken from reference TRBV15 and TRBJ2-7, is DAMVIQNPRYQVTQFGKPVTLSCSQTLNHNVMYWYQQKSSQAPKLLFHYYDKDFNNEADTPDNFQSRRPNTSFCFLDIRSPGLGDTAMYLCATSSERDRVREQYFGPGTRLTVT.

Written as DNA, the CDR3 is TGTGCCAGTGCCCCTTCGGGTAATGAAAAACTGTTTTTT. Protein sequence: CASAPSGNEKLFF. The rearrangement links TRBV19 to TRBJ1-4; D is unclear. This CDR3 has 13 residues. V lost 8 bases and J 4 bases, leaving 11 bases between the germline ends. Germline values: CDR1 LNHDA, CDR2 SQIVND (reference sequence).

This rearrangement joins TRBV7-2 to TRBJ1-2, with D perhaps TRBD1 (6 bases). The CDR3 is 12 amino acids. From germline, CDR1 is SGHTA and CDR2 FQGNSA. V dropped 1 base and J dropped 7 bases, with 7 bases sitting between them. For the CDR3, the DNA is TGTGCCAGCAGCTTAGACAGGGTTGGCTACACCTTC. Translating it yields CASSLDRVGYTF.

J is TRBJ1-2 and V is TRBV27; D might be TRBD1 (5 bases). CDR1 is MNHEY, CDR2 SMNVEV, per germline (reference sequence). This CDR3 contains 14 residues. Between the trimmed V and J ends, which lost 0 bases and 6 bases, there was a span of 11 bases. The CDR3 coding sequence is TGTGCCAGCAGTTTATCCCGGTCAGGGCATGGCTACACCTTC. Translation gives CASSLSRSGHGYTF.

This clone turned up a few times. The CDR3 DNA reads as TGTGCCAGCAGCTACCAGACAGGACAAGAGACCCAGTACTTC. Amino acids: CASSYQTGQETQYF. The chain couples TRBV7-2 to TRBJ2-5, with a tentative D call TRBD1 (6 bases). The ends were cut back, 4 bases at V and 2 bases at J, with 11 bases in the middle. The CDR3 is 14 residues long. CDR1 is SGHTA, CDR2 FQGNSA, per germline.

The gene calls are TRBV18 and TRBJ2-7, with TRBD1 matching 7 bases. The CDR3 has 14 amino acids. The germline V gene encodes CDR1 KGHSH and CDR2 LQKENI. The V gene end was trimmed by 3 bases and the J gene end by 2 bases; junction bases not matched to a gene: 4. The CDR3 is CASSPRTGPYEQYF. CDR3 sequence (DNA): TGTGCCAGCTCACCCCGGACAGGCCCCTACGAGCAGTACTTC.

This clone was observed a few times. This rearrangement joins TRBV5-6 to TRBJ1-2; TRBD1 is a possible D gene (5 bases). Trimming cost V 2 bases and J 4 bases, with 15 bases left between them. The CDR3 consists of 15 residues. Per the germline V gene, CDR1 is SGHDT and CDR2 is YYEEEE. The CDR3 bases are TGTGCCAGCAGCTTCTCTCTGACAGTGAGCTATGGCTACACCTTC. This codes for CASSFSLTVSYGYTF.

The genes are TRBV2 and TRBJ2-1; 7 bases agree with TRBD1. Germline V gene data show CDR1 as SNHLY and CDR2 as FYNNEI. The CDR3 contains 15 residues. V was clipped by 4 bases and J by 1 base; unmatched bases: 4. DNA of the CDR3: TGTGCCAGCAGTGGACAGGGAGTATCCTACAATGAGCAGTTCTTC. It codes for CASSGQGVSYNEQFF.

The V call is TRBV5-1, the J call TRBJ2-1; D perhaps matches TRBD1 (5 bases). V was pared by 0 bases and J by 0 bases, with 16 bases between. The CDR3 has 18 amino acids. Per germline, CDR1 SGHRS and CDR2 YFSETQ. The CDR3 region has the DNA TGCGCCAGCAGCTTGGGACAGATTAGTACGTTCTCCTACAATGAGCAGTTCTTC. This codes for CASSLGQISTFSYNEQFF.

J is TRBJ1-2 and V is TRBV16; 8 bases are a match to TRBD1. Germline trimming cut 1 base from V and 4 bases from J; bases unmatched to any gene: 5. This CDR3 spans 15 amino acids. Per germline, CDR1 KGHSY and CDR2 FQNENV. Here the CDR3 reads CASSQFSTGAYGYTF. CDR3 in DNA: TGTGCCAGCAGCCAATTTTCGACAGGGGCCTATGGCTACACCTTC.

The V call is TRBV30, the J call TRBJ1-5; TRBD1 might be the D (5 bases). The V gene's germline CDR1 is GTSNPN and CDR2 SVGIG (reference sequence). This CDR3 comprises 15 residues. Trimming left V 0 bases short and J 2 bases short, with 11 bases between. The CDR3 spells CAWSVFGGGNQPQHF. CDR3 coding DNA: TGTGCCTGGAGTGTATTCGGGGGAGGCAATCAGCCCCAGCATTTT.

The CDR3 nucleotides read TGTGCCACCGGGGGAATCTATGGCTACACCTTC. Amino acids: CATGGIYGYTF. This sequence joins TRBV6-6 and TRBJ1-2, with a weak D call TRBD1 (5 bases). The CDR3 contains 11 residues. V was cut by 10 bases and J by 4 bases, with 10 bases left in between. From germline, CDR1 is MNHNY and CDR2 SVGAGI (reference sequence).

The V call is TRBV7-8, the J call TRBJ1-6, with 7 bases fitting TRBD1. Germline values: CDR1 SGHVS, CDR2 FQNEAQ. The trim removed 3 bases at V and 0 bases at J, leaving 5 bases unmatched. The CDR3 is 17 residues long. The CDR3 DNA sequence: TGTGCCAGCAGCTTTCCGGACAGGAGCTCCTATAATTCACCCCTCCACTTT. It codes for CASSFPDRSSYNSPLHF. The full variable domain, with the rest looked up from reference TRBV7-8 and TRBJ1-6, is GAGVSQSPRYKVAKRGQDVALRCDPISGHVSLFWYQQALGQGPEFLTYFQNEAQLDKSGLPSDRFFAERPEGSVSTLKIQRTQQEDSAVYLCASSFPDRSSYNSPLHFGNGTRLTVT.

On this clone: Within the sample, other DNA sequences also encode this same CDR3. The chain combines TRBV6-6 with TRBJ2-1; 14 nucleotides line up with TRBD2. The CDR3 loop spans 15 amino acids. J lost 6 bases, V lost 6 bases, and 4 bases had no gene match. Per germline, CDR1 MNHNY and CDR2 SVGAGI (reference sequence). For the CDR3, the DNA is TGTGCCAGCAGAACTGGACTAGCGGGAGGCAATGAGCAGTTCTTC. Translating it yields CASRTGLAGGNEQFF.